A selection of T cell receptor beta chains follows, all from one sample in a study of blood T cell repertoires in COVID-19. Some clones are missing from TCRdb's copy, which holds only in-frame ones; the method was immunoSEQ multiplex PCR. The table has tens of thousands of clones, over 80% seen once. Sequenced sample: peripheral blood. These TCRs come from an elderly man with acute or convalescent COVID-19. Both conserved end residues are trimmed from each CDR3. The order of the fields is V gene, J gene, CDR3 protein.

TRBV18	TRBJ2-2	ASSPDRENTGELF
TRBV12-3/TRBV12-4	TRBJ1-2	ASSPSSSYGYT
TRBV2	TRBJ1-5	ASSEETVYSNQPQH
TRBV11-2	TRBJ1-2	ASSSQGTYGYT
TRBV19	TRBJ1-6	ASSSGGAGSPLH
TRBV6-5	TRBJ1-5	ASSHPGNQPQH
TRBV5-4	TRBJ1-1	ASSGDVSRLEAF
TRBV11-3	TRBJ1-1	ASSLGPGRANTEAF
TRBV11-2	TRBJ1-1	ASSQTRGGREAF
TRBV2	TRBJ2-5	ASSAGLAGLQETQY
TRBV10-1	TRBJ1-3	ASSGDTGNTIY
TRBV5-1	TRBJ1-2	ASSSGSGNYGYT
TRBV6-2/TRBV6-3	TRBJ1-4	ASSYRDRAKEKLF
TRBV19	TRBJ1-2	ASSIPGGERYGYT
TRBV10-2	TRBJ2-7	ASSSRTGGGYEQY
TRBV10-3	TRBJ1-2	AISEGQPRTNYGYT
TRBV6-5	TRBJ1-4	ASSYQGSGEKLF
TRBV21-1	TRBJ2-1	ASSTRAGYNEQF
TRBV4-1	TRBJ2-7	ASSQVAGGSSYEQY
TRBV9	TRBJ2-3	ASSLAGADTQY
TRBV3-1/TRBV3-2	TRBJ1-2	ASSQGRGGGYGYT
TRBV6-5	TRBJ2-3	ASSPGLAATDTQY
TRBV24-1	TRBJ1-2	ATSDPGTANYGYT
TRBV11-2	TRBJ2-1	ASSFSGSGRIEQF
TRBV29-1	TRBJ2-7	SVTGQGVSYEQY
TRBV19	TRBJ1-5	ASSGGGAVSNQPQH
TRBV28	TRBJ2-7	ASSPTGPGYEQY
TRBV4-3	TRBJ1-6	ASSQGAGAGNSPLH
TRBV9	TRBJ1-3	ASSVGGTGNTIY
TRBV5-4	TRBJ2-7	ASSLAGFYEQY
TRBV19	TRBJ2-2	ATKDGGNTGELF
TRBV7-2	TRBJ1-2	ASSLRMQTPEGYT
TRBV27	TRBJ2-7	ASSPFGTGNNYEQY
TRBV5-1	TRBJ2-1	ASSWGTSGGDEQF
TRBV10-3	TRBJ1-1	AISDRENTEAF
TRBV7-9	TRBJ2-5	ASEASGAETQY
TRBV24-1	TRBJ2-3	ATSDVTSGNTDTQY
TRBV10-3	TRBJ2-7	AISPNNYEQY
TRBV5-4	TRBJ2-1	ASSSDYVAYNEQF
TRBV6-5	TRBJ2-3	ASSSSRAGGPDTQY